This TCR beta chain was documented in a study of regulatory T cells in long-lasting Graves disease. Time point given: persistent/refractory GD, antithyroid drugs over 5 years with positive TRAb. RNA from PBMCs was the source of the TCR library. Arm-PCR of CDR3 regions and iRepertoire HTBI primers were the basis on which TCR beta libraries were built. TCRdb re-analysed the multiplex PCR reads in MiXCR, keeping a single row per CDR3 protein. The table shows fewer than 400,000 distinct CDR3 sequences, with about 20% occurring only once. The ends were cut back, 3 bases at V and 3 bases at J, with 9 bases in the middle. Germline V lookup: CDR1 MDHEN, CDR2 SYDVKM. The CDR3 has 13 residues.

The chain recombines TRBV28 with TRBJ2-7; unclear D gene. The sequence came from a female donor with Graves disease. Here the sequenced sample was peripheral blood mononuclear cells (PBMCs), taken when the disease was refractory, from a patient treated with antithyroid drugs. CDR3 region: CASSFPAGYEQYF. The CDR3 DNA reads as TGTGCCAGCAGTTTCCCGGCTGGCTACGAGCAGTACTTC.